This T cell receptor beta chain was found in a study of cytomegalovirus exposure and HLA in healthy donors. In the PCR, 60 Vbeta and 13 Jbeta primers were used. Sequencing was performed with immunoSEQ multiplex PCR; in TCRdb, only in-frame clones are kept and a portion is missing. This sample has 150,000 to 200,000 clones; approximately 86% occur once, and the top ten carry approximately 2%. Of note for this clone: The antigen is not known.

Points from the study as a whole: TCR beta V- and J-gene trimming, according to a later analysis, was linked to a missense DCLRE1C variant. With further analysis later on, most CMV-associated TCR beta chains appeared HLA-restricted.

Germline V CDR1 and CDR2: LNHDA, SQIVND (reference sequence). V lost 6 bases, J lost 4 bases, and 5 bases stayed unmatched. This CDR3 comprises 14 residues. The receptor's source is a young woman in good health and CMV-seronegative. V is TRBV19 and J is TRBJ1-4; 7 nucleotides line up with TRBD1. Sequenced sample: PBMCs. This CDR3 reads CASRLDRINEKLFF. The CDR3, as DNA: TGTGCCAGTAGACTGGACAGGATTAATGAAAAACTGTTTTTT.